This passage covers 26 T cell receptor beta chains from one sample sequenced in a study of blood T cell repertoires in COVID-19 (dated by TCRdb to about 2020). Library method: the immunoSEQ multiplex PCR assay. TCRdb mirrors the immuneACCESS table, restricted to in-frame sequences. Some clones are absent from its copies; in checked studies, under half trace to an unresolved V gene, and the reason for the others is unknown. Across this sample there are roughly 570,000 clones, with 70% to 90% seen only once. The biggest ten clones account for around 7.8% of the sample. The sample consisted of peripheral blood. The receptors stem from a woman aged 50 to 60 with COVID-19, enrolled during active disease.

This clone has only one observation. The chain recombines TRBV7-9 with TRBJ2-1; 14 bases are a match to TRBD2. With 4 bases clipped from V and 6 bases from J, the junction kept 2 bases outside the gene matches. The CDR3 is made up of 15 amino acids. Germline V gene sequence: CDR1 SEHNR, CDR2 FQNEAQ (reference sequence). The CDR3 sequence: CASSYGTSGGNEQFF. CDR3 nucleotides: TGTGCCAGCAGCTACGGGACTAGCGGGGGCAATGAGCAGTTCTTC.

The CDR3 is CASSVYEDYSYNEQFF. CDR3 sequence (DNA): TGTGCCAGCAGCGTCTATGAGGATTACTCCTACAATGAGCAGTTCTTC. V usage is TRBV9 and J usage is TRBJ2-1, with D unresolved. The V end was cut by 2 bases, the J end by 0 bases, with 12 bases between. CDR3 length equals 16 residues. Per the germline V gene, CDR1 is SGDLS and CDR2 is YYNGEE.

The V gene is TRBV13, the J gene TRBJ2-2; weak D call: TRBD1 (6 bases). The germline V gene has CDR1 PRHDT and CDR2 FYEKMQ (reference sequence). Trimming stripped 5 bases from V and 1 base from J, with 17 bases between. The CDR3 covers 17 residues. CDR3 sequence (DNA): TGTGCCAGCAGCGCTCCCCGGCAGGGGATGAACACCGGGGAGCTGTTTTTT. It translates to CASSAPRQGMNTGELFF.

The chain is built from TRBV7-3 and TRBJ2-1; the match to TRBD1 covers 8 bases. V shed 6 bases and J 6 bases; nucleotides not matched to a gene: 4. The CDR3 has 13 residues. CDR1 is SGHTA, CDR2 FQGTGA, per germline. In DNA form, the CDR3 reads TGTGCCAGCAGTCCGGACAGGGCCAATGAGCAGTTCTTC. The encoded protein is CASSPDRANEQFF.

The chain uses TRBV12-3 or TRBV12-4 and TRBJ2-1, with a tentative D call TRBD1 (6 bases). The CDR3 covers 13 residues. Trimming took 1 base from V and 7 from J, leaving 8 bases between them. DNA for the CDR3: TGTGCCAGCAGTTTAGGGACAGAGAATGAGCAGTTCTTC. Translation: CASSLGTENEQFF.

This clone was observed a few times. The V call is TRBV29-1, the J call TRBJ2-5, with 13 bases aligning to TRBD2. This CDR3 contains 14 residues. After removal of 6 bases from V and 6 bases from J, the junction contained 7 bases not matched to a gene. Per the germline V gene, CDR1 is SQVTM and CDR2 is ANQGSEA. The DNA for the CDR3 is TGCAGCGTCGTACTAGCGGGGGGGTCGAAGACCCAGTACTTC. Translation gives CSVVLAGGSKTQYF.

This clone was counted a single time. This chain uses TRBV5-1 with TRBJ1-5; weak D call: TRBD1 (6 bases). The CDR3 sequence is 13 residues long. Trimming left V 4 bases short and J 14 bases short, with 19 bases between. Germline CDR1 and CDR2: SGHRS and YFSETQ. The CDR3 reads CASSALTGSEKHF. CDR3 DNA sequence: TGCGCCAGCAGCGCATTAACAGGGTCTGAAAAGCATTTT.

This chain's CDR3 is CASSPASTGAGYTF. The CDR3 DNA is TGTGCCAGCAGCCCCGCCTCAACAGGGGCTGGCTACACCTTC. The V call is TRBV7-8, the J call TRBJ1-2; 7 bases map to TRBD1. CDR1 and CDR2 from the germline V gene are SGHVS and FQNEAQ. The ends lost 5 bases at V and 7 bases at J; junction bases unmatched: 10. The CDR3 loop spans 14 amino acids.

The sample holds a few counts of this clone. The chain combines TRBV5-6 with TRBJ1-6, with TRBD1 as a possible D gene (5 bases). There are 14 residues in the CDR3. V was cut by 9 bases and J by 0 bases, with 10 bases left in between. Germline V gene sequence: CDR1 SGHDT, CDR2 YYEEEE. The CDR3 DNA reads as TGTGCCACACGAGACAGCTCCTATAATTCACCCCTCCACTTT. Amino acid sequence: CATRDSSYNSPLHF.

This chain joins TRBV20-1 and TRBJ2-5; 8 positions match TRBD1. The germline gives CDR1 DFQATT, CDR2 SNEGSKA (reference sequence). After removal of 8 bases from V and 5 bases from J, the junction contained 4 bases not matched to a gene. The CDR3 consists of 11 residues. CDR3 nucleotides: TGCAGTTACCGGGACAGGGAGACCCAGTACTTC. This codes for CSYRDRETQYF.

This clone was counted a few times. This sequence joins TRBV18 and TRBJ1-3; 9 bases map to TRBD1. V was pared by 6 bases and J by 0 bases, with 3 bases of the junction left unmatched. The CDR3 is made up of 15 amino acids. Germline CDR1 is KGHSH and CDR2 is LQKENI. The CDR3 region is CASSRTGDSGNTIYF. CDR3 nucleotides: TGTGCCAGCTCTCGGACAGGGGACTCTGGAAACACCATATATTTT.

V is TRBV6-6 and J is TRBJ2-3, with D perhaps TRBD2 (5 bases). The V end lost 7 bases, the J end lost 2 bases, and 13 bases lay between the germline ends. Germline assignment: CDR1 MNHNY and CDR2 SVGAGI (reference sequence). This CDR3 has 14 residues. CDR3 amino acids: CASTLGLATDTQYF. As DNA, the CDR3 is TGTGCCAGCACCCTAGGACTTGCCACAGATACGCAGTATTTT.

The chain couples TRBV10-3 to TRBJ2-7; no firm D call. This CDR3 has 16 amino acids. The ends were cut back, 0 bases at V and 2 bases at J, with 14 bases in the middle. CDR1 ENHRY and CDR2 SYGVKD come from the germline V gene. CDR3 DNA sequence: TGTGCCATCAGTGAGTCCTCGACTGGCGCCCCCTACGAGCAGTACTTC. Protein product: CAISESSTGAPYEQYF.

The chain recombines TRBV11-3 with TRBJ2-3; 11 bases are a match to TRBD2. V dropped 0 bases and J dropped 5; count of bases not matched to a gene: 7. The germline V gene encodes CDR1 SGHNT and CDR2 YENEEA. The CDR3 totals 17 residues. The CDR3 loop reads CASSLDRSGGAEDTQYF. The CDR3 coding sequence is TGTGCCAGCAGCTTAGACCGTAGCGGGGGGGCGGAAGATACGCAGTATTTT.

The rearrangement uses TRBV7-8 and TRBJ2-2; D might be TRBD2 (5 bases). CDR3 size: 13 residues. Trimming cost V 3 bases and J 7 bases, with 9 bases left between them. Germline CDR1 and CDR2: SGHVS and FQNEAQ. This CDR3 reads CASSFSGSGELFF. For the CDR3, the DNA is TGTGCCAGCAGCTTTTCGGGGAGCGGGGAGCTGTTTTTT.

The V call is TRBV28, the J call TRBJ1-5; D remains unclear. The CDR3 is 12 residues long. V was clipped by 6 bases and J by 7 bases, with 10 bases between them. Germline V gene lookup returns CDR1 MDHEN and CDR2 SYDVKM. CDR3 in DNA: TGTGCCAGCAGACTAATAGACCAGCCCCAGCATTTT. Protein sequence: CASRLIDQPQHF.

The chain uses TRBV7-2 and TRBJ1-2; D call uncertain. Trimming took off 6 bases at V and 6 bases at J, with 17 bases between the two ends. Looked up from germline, CDR1 is SGHTA and CDR2 is FQGNSA. This CDR3 contains 14 residues. In DNA, the CDR3 is TGTGCCAGCAGTCCCAGCGGAGTATCAGATGGCTACACCTTC. The encoded protein is CASSPSGVSDGYTF.

This sequence joins TRBV5-1 and TRBJ1-2; D possibly corresponds to TRBD1 (5 bases). Germline CDR1 reads SGHRS; CDR2 reads YFSETQ. V lost 5 bases, J lost 4 bases, and 15 bases lay in between. This CDR3 has 14 residues. The CDR3 is CASSEETASYGYTF. The CDR3 region has the DNA TGCGCCAGCAGTGAAGAGACAGCCTCCTATGGCTACACCTTC.

The chain links TRBV5-1 to TRBJ1-4, with 7 bases identical to TRBD1. V dropped 4 bases and J dropped 5; count of bases not matched to a gene: 8. The CDR3 has 15 amino acids. Germline CDR1 SGHRS, CDR2 YFSETQ. The CDR3 region is CASSQGTDANEKLFF. In DNA, the CDR3 is TGCGCCAGCAGCCAAGGGACAGACGCCAATGAAAAACTGTTTTTT.

The chain is built from TRBV5-1 and TRBJ1-2; D is unclear. Trimming shortened V by 0 bases and J by 5 bases, and 17 bases separated the two germline ends. The CDR3 length is 16 residues. From germline, CDR1 is SGHRS and CDR2 YFSETQ. CDR3: CASSLGITRGTYGYTF. The CDR3 DNA reads as TGCGCCAGCAGCTTGGGGATTACGAGAGGAACTTATGGCTACACCTTC.

The J gene is TRBJ2-7, the V gene TRBV5-1; 10 bases align to TRBD1. There are 16 residues in the CDR3. Germline values: CDR1 SGHRS, CDR2 YFSETQ. J was trimmed by 2 bases and V by 3 bases; bases with no gene match: 8. The CDR3 protein is CASSSIRDRGPYEQYF. CDR3 DNA sequence: TGCGCCAGCAGCTCAATCCGGGACAGGGGTCCCTACGAGCAGTACTTC. Supplemented by reference TRBV5-1 and TRBJ2-7, the full variable domain reads KAGVTQTPRYLIKTRGQQVTLSCSPISGHRSVSWYQQTPGQGLQFLFEYFSETQRNKGNFPGRFSGRQFSNSRSEMNVSTLELGDSALYLCASSSIRDRGPYEQYFGPGTRLTVT.

This chain joins TRBV19 and TRBJ1-6; D is undetermined. CDR3 size: 15 residues. The V and J ends lost 10 bases and 5 bases respectively, with 18 bases between them. Germline assignment: CDR1 LNHDA and CDR2 SQIVND (reference sequence). In DNA form, the CDR3 reads TGTGCCACTAAAATACGTGTACCGGATAATTCACCCCTCCACTTT. It translates to CATKIRVPDNSPLHF.

The gene calls are TRBV2 and TRBJ2-1; 7 positions agree with TRBD2. With 4 bases clipped from V and 7 bases from J, the junction kept 7 bases outside the gene matches. This CDR3 spans 14 amino acids. Germline CDR1 reads SNHLY; CDR2 reads FYNNEI. CDR3 nucleotide sequence: TGTGCCAGCAGTGTGGGGTTGGGGGGGAATGAGCAGTTCTTC. This gives the protein CASSVGLGGNEQFF.

This chain connects TRBV9 to TRBJ1-4; D possibly corresponds to TRBD1 (6 bases). Germline values: CDR1 SGDLS, CDR2 YYNGEE. The CDR3 has 14 amino acids. The V end was cut by 3 bases, the J end by 4 bases, with 10 bases between. The CDR3 coding sequence is TGTGCCAGCAGCGGGACAGCGAATAATGAAAAACTGTTTTTT. Translation: CASSGTANNEKLFF.

This clone was recorded only once. The V gene is TRBV9, the J gene TRBJ2-4; 7 bases agree with TRBD1. Unmatched junction bases numbered 6, after V lost 7 bases and J lost 5 bases. The length of the CDR3 is 13 residues. Germline V lookup: CDR1 SGDLS, CDR2 YYNGEE. The CDR3 spells CASVQTGENIQYF. In DNA form, the CDR3 reads TGTGCCAGCGTCCAAACAGGGGAAAACATTCAGTACTTC.

This clone appeared a single time. The chain uses TRBV19 and TRBJ1-1, with D perhaps TRBD1 (5 bases). Germline V lookup: CDR1 LNHDA, CDR2 SQIVND (reference sequence). This CDR3 contains 12 residues. V was trimmed by 7 bases and J by 7 bases, leaving 13 bases between them. In DNA, the CDR3 is TGTGCCAGTACCTGGGGGAGGGGTGAAGCTTTCTTT. Residues: CASTWGRGEAFF.